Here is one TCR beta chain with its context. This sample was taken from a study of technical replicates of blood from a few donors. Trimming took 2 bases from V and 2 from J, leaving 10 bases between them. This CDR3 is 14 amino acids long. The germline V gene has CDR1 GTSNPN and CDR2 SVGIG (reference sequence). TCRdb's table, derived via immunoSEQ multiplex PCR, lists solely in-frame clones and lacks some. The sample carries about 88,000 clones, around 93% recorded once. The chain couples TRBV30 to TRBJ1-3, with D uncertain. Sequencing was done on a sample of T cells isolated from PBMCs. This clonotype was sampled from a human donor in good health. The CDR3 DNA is TGTGCCTGGAGTCCCCTAGTTACTGGAAACACCATATATTTT. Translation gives CAWSPLVTGNTIYF.